Listed below are T cell receptor beta chains from one sample, sequenced in a study of shared clonotypes between healthy human individuals. Sequencing was performed with immunoSEQ multiplex PCR; in TCRdb, only in-frame clones are kept and a portion is missing. The sample shows more than 2 million clones, 95% of them seen only once. Sequencing was carried out using naive CD4+ T cells sorted from blood. The receptors stem from a man aged 18 to 30 in good health. Both conserved end residues are part of each CDR3. The D gene is left open where the match is weak. Clone size is not always given. Where it is, it says once, few, many or a class for expanded clones.

TRBJ1-5	-	TRBV19	-	CASSKGGWGNQPQHF	TGTGCCAGTAGTAAGGGGGGATGGGGCAATCAGCCCCAGCATTTT
TRBJ2-5	-	TRBV5-1	-	CASSLGPARETQYF	TGCGCCAGCAGCTTAGGCCCGGCCCGAGAGACCCAGTACTTC
TRBJ2-1	TRBD2	TRBV2	-	CASSEFSGFPNEQFF	TGTGCCAGCAGTGAATTTAGCGGGTTTCCCAATGAGCAGTTCTTC
TRBJ2-5	-	TRBV5-1	-	CASSLAPGVEETQYF	TGCGCCAGCAGCTTGGCCCCGGGAGTTGAGGAGACCCAGTACTTC
TRBJ2-3	-	TRBV5-1	-	CASSLFDPTGTQYF	TGCGCCAGCAGCTTGTTCGACCCCACTGGTACGCAGTATTTT
TRBJ1-1	-	TRBV10-3	-	CAISELEGTEAFF	TGTGCCATCAGTGAGTTAGAGGGCACTGAAGCTTTCTTT
TRBJ2-3	TRBD1	TRBV5-1	-	CASSPGQGSTDTQYF	TGCGCCAGCAGCCCGGGACAGGGCAGCACAGATACGCAGTATTTT
TRBJ2-7	-	TRBV25-1	-	CASSEDGGRRSYEQYF	TGTGCCAGCAGTGAAGATGGAGGGAGACGATCCTACGAGCAGTACTTC
TRBJ1-2	-	TRBV28	-	CASSADLGYTF	TGTGCCAGCAGTGCCGACCTTGGCTACACCTTC
TRBJ1-4	-	TRBV5-8	-	CASSFGLGANEKLFF	TGTGCCAGCAGCTTCGGCTTGGGAGCTAATGAAAAACTGTTTTTT
TRBJ1-1	-	TRBV7-2	-	CASSFYAMNTEAFF	TGTGCCAGCAGCTTCTACGCAATGAACACTGAAGCTTTCTTT
TRBJ1-5	TRBD1	TRBV6-6	-	CASSSSGGASQPQHF	TGTGCCAGCAGCTCCTCAGGGGGGGCGAGTCAGCCCCAGCATTTT
TRBJ2-7	-	TRBV9	-	CASSVSGPYEQYF	TGTGCCAGCAGCGTATCGGGACCCTACGAGCAGTACTTC
TRBJ1-4	-	TRBV28	-	CASRGGTKNEKLFF	TGTGCCAGCAGAGGCGGGACAAAGAATGAAAAACTGTTTTTT
TRBJ2-5	TRBD2	TRBV5-1	-	CASSAGLAGGQETQYF	TGCGCCAGCAGCGCTGGACTAGCGGGGGGGCAAGAGACCCAGTACTTC
TRBJ2-2	TRBD2	TRBV6-6	-	CASRPAGGGGELFF	TGTGCCAGCAGGCCCGCGGGGGGTGGCGGGGAGCTGTTTTTT
TRBJ2-5	-	TRBV7-9	-	CASSLALASGQETQYF	TGTGCCAGCAGCTTAGCGCTAGCTTCGGGTCAAGAGACCCAGTACTTC
TRBJ1-2	-	TRBV14	once	CASSQEGSFRDGYTF	TGTGCCAGCAGCCAAGAGGGTAGTTTTCGGGATGGCTACACCTTC
TRBJ2-7	-	TRBV21-1	-	CASSKRWDSRCSYEQYF	TGTGCCAGCAGCAAACGTTGGGACAGTCGTTGCTCCTACGAGCAGTACTTC
TRBJ2-6	-	TRBV27	-	CASSSGSGANVLTF	TGTGCCAGCAGTTCTGGCTCTGGGGCCAACGTCCTGACTTTC
TRBJ1-2	TRBD1	TRBV27	-	CASSRQGNYGYTF	TGTGCCAGCAGCCGACAGGGGAACTATGGCTACACCTTC
TRBJ2-5	-	TRBV30	-	CAWLSLGRGTQYF	TGTGCCTGGTTGTCCCTAGGGAGAGGGACCCAGTACTTC
TRBJ1-3	-	TRBV18	-	CASSPPTGSGQEGNTIYF	TGTGCCAGCTCACCACCGACCGGATCGGGGCAGGAGGGAAACACCATATATTTT
TRBJ2-2	-	TRBV9	-	CASSWDHSAGELFF	TGTGCCAGCAGCTGGGACCATTCGGCCGGGGAGCTGTTTTTT
TRBJ1-1	-	TRBV18	-	CASSPAEVSTEAFF	TGTGCCAGCTCACCAGCAGAGGTTAGCACTGAAGCTTTCTTT
TRBJ1-2	TRBD1	TRBV10-3	-	CAISESRITAGQGGYGYTF	TGTGCCATCAGTGAGTCCAGAATCACCGCGGGACAGGGGGGTTATGGCTACACCTTC
TRBJ1-6	TRBD1	TRBV10-3	-	CAIRETGDMNSPLHF	TGTGCCATCAGAGAGACAGGGGACATGAATTCACCCCTCCACTTT
TRBJ2-5	-	TRBV10-1	-	CASSEASRGQETQYF	TGCGCCAGCAGTGAGGCCAGTCGGGGGCAAGAGACCCAGTACTTC
TRBJ1-1	-	TRBV9	-	CASSPRDGGTEAFF	TGTGCCAGCAGCCCCCGGGACGGAGGCACTGAAGCTTTCTTT
TRBJ2-7	TRBD2	TRBV18	-	CASSPRGLAGGLYEQYF	TGTGCCAGCTCACCGAGGGGACTAGCGGGGGGGCTTTACGAGCAGTACTTC
TRBJ2-3	-	TRBV5-4	-	CASSLNRGTDTQYF	TGTGCCAGCAGCTTGAATAGGGGTACAGATACGCAGTATTTT
TRBJ2-7	-	TRBV28	-	CASSLNPAAVGTVYEQYF	TGTGCCAGCAGTTTAAACCCAGCTGCCGTCGGGACCGTCTACGAGCAGTACTTC
TRBJ2-1	TRBD2	TRBV7-9	-	CASSQGLAGVGEQFF	TGTGCCAGCAGCCAGGGACTAGCGGGAGTTGGTGAGCAGTTCTTC
TRBJ2-1	TRBD2	TRBV7-3	-	CASSLRGGLAGGNEQFF	TGTGCCAGCAGCTTAAGGGGCGGGCTAGCGGGCGGAAATGAGCAGTTCTTC
TRBJ2-1	-	TRBV5-1	-	CASSPALKDEQFF	TGCGCCAGCAGCCCTGCCCTAAAAGATGAGCAGTTCTTC
TRBJ2-7	-	TRBV4-1	-	CASSQGAEVSSYEQYF	TGCGCCAGCAGCCAAGGTGCGGAAGTAAGCTCCTACGAGCAGTACTTC
TRBJ1-1	-	TRBV30	-	CAWSGDKSAEAFF	TGTGCCTGGAGTGGGGACAAATCGGCTGAAGCTTTCTTT
TRBJ1-5	-	TRBV30	-	CAWSVKGAQPQHF	TGTGCCTGGAGTGTTAAAGGGGCCCAGCCCCAGCATTTT
TRBJ1-2	TRBD1	TRBV6-6	-	CASSQMDRASGYTF	TGTGCCAGCAGCCAAATGGACAGGGCTAGCGGCTACACCTTC
TRBJ2-1	-	TRBV2	-	CASNSGERSEQFF	TGTGCCAGCAATTCAGGGGAGAGGAGTGAGCAGTTCTTC
TRBJ1-6	-	TRBV6-6	few	CASSYKQGPLHF	TGTGCCAGCAGTTACAAACAGGGACCTCTCCACTTT
TRBJ2-5	TRBD1	TRBV5-1	-	CASSTGQGVQETQYF	TGCGCCAGCAGCACCGGACAGGGAGTACAAGAGACCCAGTACTTC
TRBJ2-5	TRBD2	TRBV19	-	CASSIAGGQETQYF	TGTGCCAGTAGTATCGCGGGGGGCCAAGAGACCCAGTACTTC
TRBJ2-1	TRBD2	TRBV6-5	-	CASSPTSGRSAEQFF	TGTGCCAGCAGTCCTACTAGCGGGAGGTCGGCGGAGCAGTTCTTC
TRBJ2-3	TRBD2	TRBV5-1	-	CASSPTLAGGSTDTQYF	TGCGCCAGCAGCCCGACGCTAGCGGGGGGGAGCACAGATACGCAGTATTTT
TRBJ1-4	-	TRBV30	-	CAWSTNEKLFF	TGTGCCTGGAGCACCAATGAAAAACTGTTTTTT
TRBJ1-6	-	TRBV7-8	-	CASNQYTVLNSPLHF	TGTGCCAGCAACCAATACACAGTCCTGAATTCACCCCTCCACTTT
TRBJ1-1	-	TRBV6-5	-	CASRRISRGTEAFF	TGTGCCAGCAGGAGAATCTCCCGGGGAACTGAAGCTTTCTTT
TRBJ2-7	TRBD1	TRBV2	-	CASATGTGPYEQYF	TGTGCCAGCGCTACCGGGACAGGGCCCTACGAGCAGTACTTC
TRBJ2-7	-	TRBV6-5	-	CASKRTNYEQYF	TGTGCCAGCAAACGGACAAACTACGAGCAGTACTTC
TRBJ2-7	TRBD1	TRBV6-1	-	CASSEALRQGRYEQYF	TGTGCCAGCAGTGAAGCGCTTCGACAGGGGAGGTACGAGCAGTACTTC
TRBJ2-7	-	TRBV10-3	-	CAIRSSGYEQYF	TGTGCCATCAGGTCTTCGGGCTACGAGCAGTACTTC
TRBJ1-1	-	TRBV2	-	CASTPVPRLNTEAFF	TGTGCCAGCACCCCGGTTCCCAGATTGAACACTGAAGCTTTCTTT
TRBJ2-1	TRBD2	TRBV10-1	-	CASSEGTSGGDEQFF	TGCGCCAGCAGTGAGGGGACTAGCGGGGGTGATGAGCAGTTCTTC
TRBJ2-7	TRBD2	TRBV7-9	-	CASSSTSGIFYEQYF	TGTGCCAGCAGCTCAACTAGCGGGATCTTTTACGAGCAGTACTTC
TRBJ2-3	TRBD2	TRBV2	-	CAARGGRTDTQYF	TGTGCCGCACGGGGGGGCCGAACAGATACGCAGTATTTT
TRBJ1-2	-	TRBV7-6	-	CASSLGQEYGYTF	TGTGCCAGCAGCTTAGGCCAGGAGTATGGCTACACCTTC
TRBJ1-2	-	TRBV5-4	few	CASSPTGYGYTF	TGTGCCAGCAGCCCGACAGGATATGGCTACACCTTC
TRBJ2-3	TRBD2	TRBV5-1	-	CASSAGSGGKGTDTQYF	TGCGCCAGCAGCGCAGGATCCGGGGGGAAGGGGACAGATACGCAGTATTTT